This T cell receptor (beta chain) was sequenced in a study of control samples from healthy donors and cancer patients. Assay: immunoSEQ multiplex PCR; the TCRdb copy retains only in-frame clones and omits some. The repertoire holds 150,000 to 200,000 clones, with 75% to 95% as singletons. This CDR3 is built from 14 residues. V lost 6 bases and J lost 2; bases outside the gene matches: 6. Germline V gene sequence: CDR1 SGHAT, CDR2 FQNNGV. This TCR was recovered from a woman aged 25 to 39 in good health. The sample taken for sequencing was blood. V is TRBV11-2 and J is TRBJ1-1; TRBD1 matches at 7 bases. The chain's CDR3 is CASRPRQGNTEAFF. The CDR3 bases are TGTGCCAGCAGGCCCCGACAGGGAAACACTGAAGCTTTCTTT.